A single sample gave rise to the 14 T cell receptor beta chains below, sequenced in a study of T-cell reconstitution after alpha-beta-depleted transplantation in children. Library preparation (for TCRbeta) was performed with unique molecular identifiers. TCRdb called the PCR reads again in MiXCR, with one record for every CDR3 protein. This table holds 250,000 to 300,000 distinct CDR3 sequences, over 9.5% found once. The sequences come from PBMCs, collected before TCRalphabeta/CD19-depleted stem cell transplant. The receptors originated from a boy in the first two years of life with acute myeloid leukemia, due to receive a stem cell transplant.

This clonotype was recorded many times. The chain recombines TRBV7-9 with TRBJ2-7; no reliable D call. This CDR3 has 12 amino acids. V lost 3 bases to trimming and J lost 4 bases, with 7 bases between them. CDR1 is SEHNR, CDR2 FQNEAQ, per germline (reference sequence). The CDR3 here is CASSFQVYEQYF. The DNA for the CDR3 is TGTGCCAGCAGCTTCCAGGTATACGAGCAGTACTTC.

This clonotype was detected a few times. This CDR3 is CASSSPRGDGGAFF. The DNA for the CDR3 is TGTGCCAGCAGCTCTCCCCGGGGGGACGGCGGGGCTTTCTTT. The chain carries TRBV11-2 and TRBJ1-1, with D perhaps matching TRBD1 (5 bases). Between the trimmed V and J ends, which lost 4 bases and 11 bases, there was a span of 20 bases. The CDR3 runs to 14 residues. CDR1 and CDR2 (germline): SGHAT, FQNNGV. The variable domain in full, completed from reference TRBV11-2 and TRBJ1-1, reads EAGVAQSPRYKIIEKRQSVAFWCNPISGHATLYWYQQILGQGPKLLIQFQNNGVVDDSQLPKDRFSAERLKGVDSTLKIQPAKLEDSAVYLCASSSPRGDGGAFFGQGTRLTVV.

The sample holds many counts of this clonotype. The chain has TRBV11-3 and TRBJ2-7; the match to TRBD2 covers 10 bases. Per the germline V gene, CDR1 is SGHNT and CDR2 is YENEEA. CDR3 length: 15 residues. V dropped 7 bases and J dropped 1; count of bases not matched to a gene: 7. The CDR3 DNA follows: TGTGCCAGCACCCCCCTAGCGGGAGCTTCCTACGAGCAGTACTTC. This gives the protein CASTPLAGASYEQYF.

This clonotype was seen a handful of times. The CDR3 sequence is CSARGTSGRWSETQYF. DNA for the CDR3: TGCAGTGCTAGAGGGACTAGCGGGAGGTGGTCTGAGACCCAGTACTTC. V usage is TRBV20-1 and J usage is TRBJ2-5, with 14 bases lining up with TRBD2. This CDR3 comprises 16 residues. After removal of 1 base from V and 5 bases from J, the junction contained 6 bases not matched to a gene. Germline lookup yields CDR1 DFQATT and CDR2 SNEGSKA (reference sequence).

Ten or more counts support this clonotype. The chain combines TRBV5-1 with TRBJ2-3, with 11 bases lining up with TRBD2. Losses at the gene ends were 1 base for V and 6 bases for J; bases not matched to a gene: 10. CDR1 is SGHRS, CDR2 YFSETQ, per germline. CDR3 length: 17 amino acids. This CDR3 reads CASSLPQTSGARDTQYF. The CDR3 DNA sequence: TGCGCCAGCAGCTTGCCGCAGACTAGCGGGGCCCGGGATACGCAGTATTTT.

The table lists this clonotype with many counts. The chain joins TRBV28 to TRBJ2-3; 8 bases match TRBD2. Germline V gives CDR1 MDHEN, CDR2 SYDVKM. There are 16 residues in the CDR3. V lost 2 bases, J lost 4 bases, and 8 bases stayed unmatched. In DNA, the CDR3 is TGTGCCAGCAGTTTAGCGTCGGGAGGGCCTCCAGATACGCAGTATTTT. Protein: CASSLASGGPPDTQYF.

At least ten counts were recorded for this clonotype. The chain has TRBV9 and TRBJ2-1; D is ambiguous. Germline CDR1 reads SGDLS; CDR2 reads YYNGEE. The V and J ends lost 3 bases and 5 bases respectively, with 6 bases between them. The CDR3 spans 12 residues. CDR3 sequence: CASSASDNEQFF. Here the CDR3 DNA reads TGTGCCAGCAGCGCCTCAGACAATGAGCAGTTCTTC. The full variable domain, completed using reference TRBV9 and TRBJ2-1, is DSGVTQTPKHLITATGQRVTLRCSPRSGDLSVYWYQQSLDQGLQFLIQYYNGEERAKGNILERFSAQQFPDLHSELNLSSLELGDSALYFCASSASDNEQFFGPGTRLTVL.

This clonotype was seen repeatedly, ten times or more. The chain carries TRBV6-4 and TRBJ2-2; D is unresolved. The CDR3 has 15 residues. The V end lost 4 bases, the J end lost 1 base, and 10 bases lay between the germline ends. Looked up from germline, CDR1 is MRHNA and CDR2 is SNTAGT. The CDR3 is CASSGGSGNTGELFF. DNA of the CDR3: TGTGCCAGCAGTGGGGGATCTGGGAACACCGGGGAGCTGTTTTTT.

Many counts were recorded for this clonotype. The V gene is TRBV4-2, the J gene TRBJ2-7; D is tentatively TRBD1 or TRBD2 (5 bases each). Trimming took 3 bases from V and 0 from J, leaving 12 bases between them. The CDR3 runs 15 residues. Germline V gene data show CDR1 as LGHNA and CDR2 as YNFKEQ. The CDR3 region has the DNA TGTGCCAGCAGCCACCCGGGGCCGACCTCCTACGAGCAGTACTTC. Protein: CASSHPGPTSYEQYF.

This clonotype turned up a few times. CDR3 nucleotides: TGTGCCAGCAGTTACTGGACAGGGCGTAATGAAAAACTGTTTTTT. This codes for CASSYWTGRNEKLFF. The chain has TRBV6-5 and TRBJ1-4; 8 bases map to TRBD1. The germline V gene has CDR1 MNHEY and CDR2 SVGAGI. This CDR3 comprises 15 residues. V was pared by 1 base and J by 4 bases, with 2 bases of the junction left unmatched.

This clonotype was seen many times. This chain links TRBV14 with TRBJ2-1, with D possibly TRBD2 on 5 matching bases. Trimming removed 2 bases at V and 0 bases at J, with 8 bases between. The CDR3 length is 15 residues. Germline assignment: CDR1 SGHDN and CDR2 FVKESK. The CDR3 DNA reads TGTGCCAGCAGCCAACTTCGGGACTCCTACAATGAGCAGTTCTTC. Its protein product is CASSQLRDSYNEQFF.

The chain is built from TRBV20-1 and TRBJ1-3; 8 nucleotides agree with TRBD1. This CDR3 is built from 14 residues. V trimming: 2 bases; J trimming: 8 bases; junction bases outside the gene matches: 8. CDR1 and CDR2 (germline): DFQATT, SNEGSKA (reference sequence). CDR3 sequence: CSARPQGAGYTIYF. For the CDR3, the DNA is TGCAGTGCTAGACCGCAGGGGGCAGGTTACACCATATATTTT.

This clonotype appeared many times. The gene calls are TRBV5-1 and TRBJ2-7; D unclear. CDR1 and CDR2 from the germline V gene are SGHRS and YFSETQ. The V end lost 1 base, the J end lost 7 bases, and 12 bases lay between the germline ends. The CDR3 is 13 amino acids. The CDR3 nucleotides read TGCGCCAGCAGCTTGAATACAAGGGAAGAGCAGTACTTC. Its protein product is CASSLNTREEQYF. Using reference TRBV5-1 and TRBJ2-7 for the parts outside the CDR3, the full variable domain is KAGVTQTPRYLIKTRGQQVTLSCSPISGHRSVSWYQQTPGQGLQFLFEYFSETQRNKGNFPGRFSGRQFSNSRSEMNVSTLELGDSALYLCASSLNTREEQYFGPGTRLTVT.

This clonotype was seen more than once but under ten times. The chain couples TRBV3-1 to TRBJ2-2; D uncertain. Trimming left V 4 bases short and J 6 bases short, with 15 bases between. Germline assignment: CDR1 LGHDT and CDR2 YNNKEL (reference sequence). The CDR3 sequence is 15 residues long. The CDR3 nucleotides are TGTGCCAGCAGCCCGACTCGGCCTAGGGCCGGGGAGCTGTTTTTT. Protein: CASSPTRPRAGELFF.